This T cell receptor (beta chain) was profiled in a study of STAT5B mutations in CD4+ large granular lymphocyte leukemia. General study findings and limits: Roughly 27% of private leukemic clonotypes occurred rarely in other patients' non-leukemic repertoires.

From germline, CDR1 is SGHRS and CDR2 YFSETQ. V was pared by 7 bases and J by 5 bases, with 13 bases between. The length of the CDR3 is 12 residues. Assay used: immunoSEQ multiplex PCR; TCRdb lists only in-frame clones, some missing. The sample carries tens of thousands of clones, 82% recorded once. A note on this clone: Its target is not known.

The V gene is TRBV5-1, the J gene TRBJ2-7; D is possibly TRBD1 or TRBD2 (6 bases each). Sequencing input: CD4+ T cells from blood buffy coats. The TCR comes from a human donor in good health. The CDR3 sequence is CASGIGGHEQYF. The CDR3, as DNA: TGCGCCAGCGGAATTGGGGGGCACGAGCAGTACTTC.